The rows below give T cell receptor beta chains drawn from one sample of a study of shared clonotypes between healthy human individuals. Profiled with immunoSEQ multiplex PCR; TCRdb holds only in-frame clones, not every one. The sample yields 110,000 or so clones, about two thirds seen once. The sequencing sample was made of memory CD8+ T cells sorted from blood. These TCRs come from a woman aged 25 to 39 in good health. Each CDR3 is given with its conserved first and last residue. The order of the fields is D gene, V gene, clone size, J gene, CDR3 DNA, CDR3 protein. D genes are given only for firm matches. Size values are once, few and many counts, or a class for expanded clones, and some rows have none.

.	TRBV11-2	.	TRBJ2-7	TGTGCCAGCAGCCCCCCCCTCCGGATCTACGAGCAGTACTTC	CASSPPLRIYEQYF
.	TRBV4-2	many	TRBJ2-7	TGTGCCAGCAGCCAAGGGGACGAAGCCTACGAGCAGTACTTC	CASSQGDEAYEQYF
.	TRBV7-9	.	TRBJ2-7	TGTGCCAGCAGCTTAGTAGGGCGCGAGCAGTACTTC	CASSLVGREQYF
TRBD1	TRBV28	.	TRBJ1-1	TGTGCCAGCAGCCGACACAGGGGGCGAATCTTCTTCATGAACACTGAAGCTTTCTTT	CASSRHRGRIFFMNTEAFF
.	TRBV19	few	TRBJ2-3	TGTGCCAGTAGCCCCGACAGGTCTAGCACAGATACGCAGTATTTT	CASSPDRSSTDTQYF
TRBD2	TRBV29-1	.	TRBJ2-1	TGCAGCGTTGAAGCTTCGGGACTAGGGAACAATGAGCAGTTCTTC	CSVEASGLGNNEQFF
.	TRBV28	.	TRBJ1-3	TGTGCCAGCAGTCCCCCCCGACAGTTCTCTGGAAACACCATATATTTT	CASSPPRQFSGNTIYF
.	TRBV25-1	.	TRBJ1-1	TGTGCCAGCAGTCCCGGCGACGAAGCTTTCTTT	CASSPGDEAFF
TRBD2	TRBV2	.	TRBJ2-7	TGTGCCACCACTAGGACTAGCGGGAGGTACGAGCAGTACTTC	CATTRTSGRYEQYF
.	TRBV27	few	TRBJ1-1	TGTGCCAGCACCCGGACCCATCCTATGGGACCTGAAGCTTTCTTT	CASTRTHPMGPEAFF
.	TRBV19	.	TRBJ1-5	TGTGCCAGTACTTTATTGGGCAATCAGCCCCAGCATTTT	CASTLLGNQPQHF
.	TRBV18	.	TRBJ2-7	TGTGCCAGCTCACCCCTCGGGACGGGTCCTTACGAGCAGTACTTC	CASSPLGTGPYEQYF
.	TRBV7-9	.	TRBJ2-7	TGTGCCAGCAGTGAGGGACACCACTCCTACGAGCAGTACTTC	CASSEGHHSYEQYF
TRBD2	TRBV5-1	.	TRBJ2-7	TGCGCCAGCAGCTTGGCCGTTTCACTAGCGGGAGCCTACGAGCAGTACTTC	CASSLAVSLAGAYEQYF
.	TRBV5-1	.	TRBJ2-1	TGCGCCAGCAGCGTGGACGAGTACAATGAGCAGTTCTTC	CASSVDEYNEQFF
.	TRBV28	.	TRBJ2-2	TGTGCCAGCAGTTTTGATACCGGGCCACCGAACACCGGGGAGCTGTTTTTT	CASSFDTGPPNTGELFF
TRBD2	TRBV7-6	.	TRBJ2-2	TGTGCCAGCAGCTTAAACGTACTAGCGGGAGGGCCGAGCGGGGAGCTGTTTTTT	CASSLNVLAGGPSGELFF
.	TRBV9	.	TRBJ1-1	TGTGCCAGCAGCGTAGCTGAGAGAACTGAAGCTTTCTTT	CASSVAERTEAFF
TRBD1	TRBV9	.	TRBJ1-2	TGTGCCAGCAGCGCCACAGGGGGCTATGGCTACACCTTC	CASSATGGYGYTF
.	TRBV7-8	once	TRBJ1-5	TGTGCCAGCAGCTTAAGGCCCAATCAGCCCCAGCATTTT	CASSLRPNQPQHF
.	TRBV28	.	TRBJ1-4	TGTGCCAGCAGTTTATTGGACGGGACAGAAAAACTGTTTTTT	CASSLLDGTEKLFF
TRBD1	TRBV7-8	few	TRBJ2-1	TGTGCCAGCAGCTTAATTGGGACAGCCAACCTTGAGCAGTTCTTC	CASSLIGTANLEQFF
TRBD1	TRBV7-9	.	TRBJ1-3	TGTGCCAGCAGCCTGGGACAGGGGCGAAACACCATATATTTT	CASSLGQGRNTIYF
.	TRBV25-1	.	TRBJ2-3	TGTGCCAGCGGTAGCGGTACCACAGATACGCAGTATTTT	CASGSGTTDTQYF